This T cell receptor (beta chain) was recovered during a study of blood T cell repertoires in COVID-19. Germline CDR1 SGHVS, CDR2 FQNEAQ. Trimming left V 5 bases short and J 1 base short, with 7 bases between. This CDR3 is built from 13 residues. Measured with immunoSEQ multiplex PCR; TCRdb has only the in-frame clones, and not every one. Found here are hundreds of thousands of clones, more than 85% of them singletons; the top ten hold 4.6%. The receptor was derived from a man in his forties or fifties with acute or convalescent COVID-19. J is TRBJ2-3 and V is TRBV7-8; tentative D call: TRBD1 (6 bases). The sample comprised peripheral blood. The CDR3 region has the DNA TGTGCCAGCAGCGCAGGGGGCACAGATACGCAGTATTTT. This gives the protein CASSAGGTDTQYF.